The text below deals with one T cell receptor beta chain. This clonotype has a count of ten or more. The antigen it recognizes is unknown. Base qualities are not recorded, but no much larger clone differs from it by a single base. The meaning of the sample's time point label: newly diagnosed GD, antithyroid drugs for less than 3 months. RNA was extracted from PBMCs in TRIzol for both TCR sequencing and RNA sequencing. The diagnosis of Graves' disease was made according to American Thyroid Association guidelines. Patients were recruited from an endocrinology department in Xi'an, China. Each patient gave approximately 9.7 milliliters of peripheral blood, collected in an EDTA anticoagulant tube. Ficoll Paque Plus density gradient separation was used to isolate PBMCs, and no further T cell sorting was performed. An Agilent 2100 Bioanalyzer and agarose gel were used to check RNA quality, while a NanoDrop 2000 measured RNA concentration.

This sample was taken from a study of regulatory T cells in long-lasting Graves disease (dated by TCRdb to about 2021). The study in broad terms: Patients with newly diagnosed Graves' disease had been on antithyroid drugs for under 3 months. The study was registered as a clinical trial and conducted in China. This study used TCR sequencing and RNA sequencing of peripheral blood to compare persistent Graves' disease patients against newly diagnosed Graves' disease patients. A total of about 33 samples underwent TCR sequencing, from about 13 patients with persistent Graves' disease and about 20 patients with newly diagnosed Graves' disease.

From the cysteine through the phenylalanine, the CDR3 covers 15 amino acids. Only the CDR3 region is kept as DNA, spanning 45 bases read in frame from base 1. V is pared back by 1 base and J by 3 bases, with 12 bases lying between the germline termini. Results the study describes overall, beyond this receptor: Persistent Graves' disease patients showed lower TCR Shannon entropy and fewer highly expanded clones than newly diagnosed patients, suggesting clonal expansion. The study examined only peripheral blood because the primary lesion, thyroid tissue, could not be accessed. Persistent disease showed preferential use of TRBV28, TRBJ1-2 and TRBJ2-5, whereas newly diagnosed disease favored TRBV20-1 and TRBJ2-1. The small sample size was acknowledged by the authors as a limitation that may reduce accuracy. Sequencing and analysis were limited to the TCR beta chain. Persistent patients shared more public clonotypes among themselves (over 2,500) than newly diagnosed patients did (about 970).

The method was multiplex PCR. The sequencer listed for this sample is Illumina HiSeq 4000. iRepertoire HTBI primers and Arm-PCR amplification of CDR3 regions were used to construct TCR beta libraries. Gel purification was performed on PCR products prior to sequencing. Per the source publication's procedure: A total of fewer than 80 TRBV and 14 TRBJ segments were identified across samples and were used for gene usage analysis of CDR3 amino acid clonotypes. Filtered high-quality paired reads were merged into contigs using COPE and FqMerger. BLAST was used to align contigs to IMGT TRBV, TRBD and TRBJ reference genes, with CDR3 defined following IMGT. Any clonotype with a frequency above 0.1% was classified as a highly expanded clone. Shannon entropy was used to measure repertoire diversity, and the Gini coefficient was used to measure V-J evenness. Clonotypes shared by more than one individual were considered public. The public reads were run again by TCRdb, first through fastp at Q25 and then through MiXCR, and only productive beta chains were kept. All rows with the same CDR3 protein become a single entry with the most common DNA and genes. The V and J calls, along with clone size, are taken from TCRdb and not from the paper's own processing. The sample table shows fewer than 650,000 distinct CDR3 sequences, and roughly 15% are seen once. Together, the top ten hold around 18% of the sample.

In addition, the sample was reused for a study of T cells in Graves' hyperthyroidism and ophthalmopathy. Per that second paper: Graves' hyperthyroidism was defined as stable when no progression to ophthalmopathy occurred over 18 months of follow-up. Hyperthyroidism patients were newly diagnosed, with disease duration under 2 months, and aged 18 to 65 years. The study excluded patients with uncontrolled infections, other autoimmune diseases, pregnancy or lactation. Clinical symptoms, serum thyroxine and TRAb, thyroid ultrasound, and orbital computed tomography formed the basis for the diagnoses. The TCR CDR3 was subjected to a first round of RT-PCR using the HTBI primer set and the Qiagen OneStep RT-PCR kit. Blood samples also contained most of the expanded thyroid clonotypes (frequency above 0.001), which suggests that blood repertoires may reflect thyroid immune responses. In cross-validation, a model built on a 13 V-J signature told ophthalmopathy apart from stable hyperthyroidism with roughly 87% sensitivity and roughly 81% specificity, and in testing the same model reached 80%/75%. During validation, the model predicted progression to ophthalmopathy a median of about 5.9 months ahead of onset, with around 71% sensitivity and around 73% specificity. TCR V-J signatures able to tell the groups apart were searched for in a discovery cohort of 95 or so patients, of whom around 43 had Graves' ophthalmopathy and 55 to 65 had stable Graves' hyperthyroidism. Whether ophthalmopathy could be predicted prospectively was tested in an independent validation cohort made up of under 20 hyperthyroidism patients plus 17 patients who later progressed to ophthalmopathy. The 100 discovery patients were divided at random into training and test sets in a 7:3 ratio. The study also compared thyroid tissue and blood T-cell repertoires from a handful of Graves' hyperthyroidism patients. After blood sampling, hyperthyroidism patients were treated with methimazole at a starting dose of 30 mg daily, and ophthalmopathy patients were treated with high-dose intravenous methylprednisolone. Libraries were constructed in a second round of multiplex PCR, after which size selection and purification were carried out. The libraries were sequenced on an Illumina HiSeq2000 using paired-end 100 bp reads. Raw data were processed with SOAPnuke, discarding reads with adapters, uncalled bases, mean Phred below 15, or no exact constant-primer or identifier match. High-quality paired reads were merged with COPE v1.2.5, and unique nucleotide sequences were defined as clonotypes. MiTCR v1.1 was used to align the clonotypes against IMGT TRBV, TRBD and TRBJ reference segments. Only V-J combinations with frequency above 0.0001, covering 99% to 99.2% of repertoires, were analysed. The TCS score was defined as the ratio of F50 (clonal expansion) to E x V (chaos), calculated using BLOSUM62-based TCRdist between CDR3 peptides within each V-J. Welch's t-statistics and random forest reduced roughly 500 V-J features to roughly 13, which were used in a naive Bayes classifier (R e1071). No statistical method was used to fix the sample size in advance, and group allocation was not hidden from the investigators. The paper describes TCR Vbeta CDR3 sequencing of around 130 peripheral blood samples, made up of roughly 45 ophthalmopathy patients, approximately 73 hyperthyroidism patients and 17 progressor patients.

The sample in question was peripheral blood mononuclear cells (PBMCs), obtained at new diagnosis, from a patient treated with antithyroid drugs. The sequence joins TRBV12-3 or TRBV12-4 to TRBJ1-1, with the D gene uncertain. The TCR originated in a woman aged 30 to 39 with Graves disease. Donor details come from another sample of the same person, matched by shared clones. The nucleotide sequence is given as TGTGCCAGCAGTTTAGGGCCACTGGGTTACACTGAAGCTTTCTTT. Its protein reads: CASSLGPLGYTEAFF.